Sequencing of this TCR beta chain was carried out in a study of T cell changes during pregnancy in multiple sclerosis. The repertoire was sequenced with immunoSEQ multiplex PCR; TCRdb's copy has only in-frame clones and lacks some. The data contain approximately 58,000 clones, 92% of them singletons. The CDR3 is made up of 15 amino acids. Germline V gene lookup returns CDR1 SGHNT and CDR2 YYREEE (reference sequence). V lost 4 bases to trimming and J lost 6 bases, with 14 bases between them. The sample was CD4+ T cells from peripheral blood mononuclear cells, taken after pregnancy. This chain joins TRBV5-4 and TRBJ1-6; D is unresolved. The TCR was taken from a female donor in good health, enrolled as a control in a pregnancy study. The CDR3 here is CASSRDTGVNSPLHF. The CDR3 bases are TGTGCCAGCAGCCGAGACACTGGTGTTAATTCACCCCTCCACTTT.